This T cell receptor (beta chain) is drawn from a study of T-cell reconstitution after alpha-beta-depleted transplantation in children. Points from the study as a whole: A year had passed since transplant, and T-cell counts and diversity by then came mostly from newly produced T cells. Recipient T cells and thymic progenitors that survived gave rise to the high TCRbeta diversity observed at day 60 in some patients. In patients about two months after transplant, alpha-beta T cells reportedly arose from several hundred expanded graft clones.

CDR1 is KGHDR and CDR2 is SFDVKD in the germline V gene. The V segment lost 2 bases and the J segment 4 bases; nucleotides outside the gene matches: 5. The CDR3 runs to 16 residues. Worth noting for this clonotype: Antigen: not known.

Unique molecular identifiers were used in preparing the TCRbeta library. TCRdb re-called the PCR reads with MiXCR, one entry per CDR3 protein. The sample yields 530,000 or so distinct CDR3 sequences, over 20% seen once. The J gene is TRBJ2-1, the V gene TRBV24-1, with 9 bases identical to TRBD2. The receptor was derived from a boy less than two years old with Wiskott-Aldrich syndrome, due to receive a stem cell transplant. The material sequenced was PBMCs, taken before TCRalphabeta/CD19-depleted stem cell transplant. The CDR3 loop is CATSDSLAGFYNEQFF. The CDR3 DNA reads TGTGCCACCAGTGATTCACTAGCGGGTTTTTACAATGAGCAGTTCTTC.